This T cell receptor beta chain is drawn from a study of Graves' ophthalmopathy and Graves' hyperthyroidism. Scientists amplified the TCR beta CDR3 regions from RNA transcripts. An opening RT-PCR round employed HTBI primers and preceded a second-round multiplex PCR. TCRdb reanalysed the multiplex PCR reads using MiXCR and keeps one entry per CDR3 protein. The sample has roughly 400,000 distinct CDR3 sequences; roughly a sixth are singletons. This clonotype showed up many times. The source of the PBMCs was 10 ml of fresh peripheral blood. Germline V gives CDR1 SGHDN, CDR2 FVKESK. The CDR3 runs 14 residues. V was shortened by 1 base and J by 6 bases, with 10 bases between the two germline ends.

The chain has TRBV14 and TRBJ2-4; D not certain. The clonotype comes from an adult woman with stable Graves' hyperthyroidism. The material sequenced was peripheral blood. In DNA, the CDR3 is TGTGCCAGCAGCCAAGGGCCAGGCCGAAACATTCAGTACTTC. Its translation: CASSQGPGRNIQYF.